Listed below are T cell receptor beta chains from one sample, sequenced in a study of breast tumors, draining lymph nodes, adjacent tissues. TCRdb re-derived calls from the multiplex PCR reads in MiXCR, one entry per CDR3 protein. The table has 150,000 to 200,000 distinct CDR3 sequences, approximately 30% seen once. The specimen was axillary lymph node tissue. The receptors shown here come from a female donor with breast cancer. Some clones in this sample may be carry-over from other donors' samples. CDR3s include the opening cysteine and the closing phenylalanine or tryptophan. Clone size is given for some rows only: seen once, a few or many times, or a class if the clone is expanded.

j_call v_call clone_size cdr3_aa
TRBJ1-3 TRBV19 many CASSIKVDTIYF
TRBJ2-2 TRBV7-9 many CASSSLGDGELFF
TRBJ1-3 TRBV7-2 many CASSRVGGLGNTIYF
TRBJ1-6 TRBV6-5 . CASSFGPSRNPPLHF
TRBJ1-5 TRBV6-5 . CASLPGSGYQPQHF
TRBJ2-1 TRBV20-1 many CSADRGTGGPYEQFF
TRBJ1-1 TRBV6-4 . CASSISPGTEAFF
TRBJ2-1 TRBV3-1 few CASSPRQNNEQFF
TRBJ1-1 TRBV30 . CAWSASQGNLNTEAFF
TRBJ2-5 TRBV20-1 many CSAGDSVLRETQYF
TRBJ1-6 TRBV11-2 many CASSFSREGSPLHF
TRBJ1-2 TRBV29-1 . CSVEDARGRGYGYTF
TRBJ2-1 TRBV12-3/TRBV12-4 many CASSLPARVAHEQFF
TRBJ1-4 TRBV2 few CASSARAALDEKLFF
TRBJ2-1 TRBV7-9 once CASSPAENSGPIGNAQFF
TRBJ1-4 TRBV18 many CASSPRATNEKLFF
TRBJ1-5 TRBV6-1 many CASSEVQPSNQPQHF
TRBJ1-2 TRBV5-1 many CASSIEGQDYGYTF
TRBJ1-5 TRBV19 many CASTLGQGNNQPQHF
TRBJ1-1 TRBV20-1 few CSARRTGGMNTEAFF
TRBJ2-5 TRBV19 many CASSMGTRGGPRSVTQYF
TRBJ2-7 TRBV6-2/TRBV6-3 . CASSHPRKLAPEQYF
TRBJ2-1 TRBV7-6 many CASSLTLGSSYNEQFF
TRBJ2-5 TRBV6-2/TRBV6-3 . CASSFWSFQETQYF
TRBJ2-2 TRBV7-9 . CAGSLLSGELFF
TRBJ2-7 TRBV5-1 many CASSSSLGGYEQYF
TRBJ2-5 TRBV12-3/TRBV12-4 . CASSLTSGRRETQYF
TRBJ2-3 TRBV7-9 many CASSPRGGGSLGTDTQYF
TRBJ1-2 TRBV6-2/TRBV6-3 . CASSYSWGGFHYGYTF
TRBJ1-1 TRBV20-1 once CSASRGTTEAFF
TRBJ1-3 TRBV11-2 many CASSLTSREGNTIYF
TRBJ2-7 TRBV18 many CASPGRGEEERYEQYF
TRBJ2-3 TRBV10-3 many CAIGDPDRAGDTQYF
TRBJ1-2 TRBV19 many CASSSGTATYGYTF
TRBJ2-1 TRBV19 . CASSMLREGPDTQFF
TRBJ1-4 TRBV20-1 . CSARGLGGTGIRSDEKLFF
TRBJ2-5 TRBV7-3 . CASRPGRGGARDTPYF
TRBJ2-7 TRBV12-3/TRBV12-4 many CASRHPHDPPYEQYF
TRBJ2-5 TRBV5-6 many CASSLLQETQYF
TRBJ2-5 TRBV12-5 . CASGLRTQGTQYF
TRBJ2-7 TRBV7-9 many CASGQGEYEQYF